Each of the 30 T cell receptor beta chains below was sequenced from the same sample in a study of glioma-infiltrating T cells. TCR alpha and beta CDR3 regions were amplified from RNA using iRepertoire nested multiplex PCR. TCRdb reanalysed the multiplex PCR reads using MiXCR and keeps one entry per CDR3 protein. The sample contains over 100,000 distinct CDR3 sequences, less than 30% of which appear only once. What was sequenced was glioma tissue, nonneoplastic brain tissue, or PBMCs (not recorded which). The receptors stem from a human donor with low-grade glioma or glioblastoma, undergoing nonglioma brain surgery, or in good health (not recorded which).

Points on this clonotype: This clone may be a read error of a much larger clone one base away. V is TRBV19 and J is TRBJ2-5, with D perhaps matching TRBD2 (5 bases). The CDR3 consists of 16 residues. Germline CDR1 reads LNHDA; CDR2 reads SQIVND (reference sequence). V was trimmed by 3 bases and J by 1 base, leaving 15 bases between them. The CDR3 DNA follows: TGTGCCAGTAGTATTAGAGGACTCCCGCCCCAAGAGACCCAGTACTTC. This gives the protein CASSIRGLPPQETQYF.

This clonotype was observed at least ten times. The chain combines TRBV6-1 with TRBJ2-5, with TRBD1 identical over 7 bases. Per the germline V gene, CDR1 is MNHNS and CDR2 is SASEGT. There are 14 residues in the CDR3. With 7 bases clipped from V and 4 bases from J, the junction kept 9 bases outside the gene matches. In nucleotides, the CDR3 is TGTGCCAGCACAGACAGGGTCACGTCAGAGACCCAGTACTTC. Protein product: CASTDRVTSETQYF.

This clonotype came up many times. V gene TRBV28 combines with J gene TRBJ2-1; D remains ambiguous. CDR3 length equals 14 residues. Between the trimmed V and J ends, which lost 3 bases and 6 bases, there was a span of 12 bases. The V gene's germline CDR1 is MDHEN and CDR2 SYDVKM. The CDR3, as DNA: TGTGCCAGCAGTTTTGATAGGGTTTTCAATGAGCAGTTCTTC. It encodes CASSFDRVFNEQFF.

Concerning this clonotype: Possible read error: a much larger clone is one base away. The gene calls are TRBV7-9 and TRBJ1-1; TRBD1 is a possible D gene (5 bases). There are 15 residues in the CDR3. The V and J ends lost 2 bases and 2 bases respectively, with 12 bases between them. CDR1 and CDR2 from the germline V gene are SEHNR and FQNEAQ (reference sequence). DNA for the CDR3: TGTGCCAGCAGCTTACCCAACAGGCGAAACACTGAAGCTTTCTTT. The encoded protein is CASSLPNRRNTEAFF.

Points on this clonotype: This clone may be a read error of a much larger clone one base away. Here the CDR3 omits its conserved ending phenylalanine or tryptophan, so a read error is the likely source. The chain joins TRBV18 to TRBJ1-5; D call uncertain. The V and J ends lost 1 base and 3 bases respectively, with 4 bases between them. Looked up from germline, CDR1 is KGHSH and CDR2 is LQKENI. The length of the CDR3 is 13 residues. CDR3 coding DNA: TGTGCCAGCTCACCACAGGACAATCAGCCCCAGCATTTA. Translating gives CASSPQDNQPQHL.

The sample holds many counts of this clonotype. The rearrangement links TRBV10-3 to TRBJ2-1; D call uncertain. This CDR3 contains 14 residues. Trimming cost V 5 bases and J 0 bases, with 8 bases left between them. The germline gives CDR1 ENHRY, CDR2 SYGVKD. The CDR3 here is CAISQQSSYNEQFF. DNA of the CDR3: TGTGCCATCAGTCAACAGAGCTCCTACAATGAGCAGTTCTTC.

This clonotype was seen ten or more times. The genes are TRBV7-2 and TRBJ2-5; the match to TRBD2 covers 12 bases. CDR1 and CDR2 from the germline V gene are SGHTA and FQGNSA. Trimming removed 5 bases from V and 7 bases from J; junction bases left unmatched: 8. The CDR3 spans 15 residues. This CDR3 is CASSLTSGGRGTQYF. The CDR3 DNA reads as TGTGCCAGCAGCCTAACTAGCGGGGGGCGGGGGACCCAGTACTTC.

This clonotype was counted many times. The rearrangement joins TRBV29-1 to TRBJ2-1; tentative D call: TRBD2 (6 bases). V gave up 7 bases and J gave up 1 base, with 17 bases separating them. The CDR3 runs 15 residues. Germline values: CDR1 SQVTM, CDR2 ANQGSEA. CDR3 DNA: TGCAGCGCCGTTAGCGGAGCCTCTTCCTACAATGAGCAGTTCTTC. Amino acids: CSAVSGASSYNEQFF.

This clonotype was observed a few times. This rearrangement joins TRBV6-2 or TRBV6-3 to TRBJ2-7, with D tentatively TRBD1 (6 bases). The V gene's germline CDR1 is MNHEY and CDR2 SVGEGT. The CDR3 consists of 12 residues. Trimming shortened V by 6 bases and J by 6 bases, and 12 bases separated the two germline ends. The DNA for the CDR3 is TGTGCCAGCAGCTGGACAGTCTCCGAGCAGTACTTC. Its translation: CASSWTVSEQYF.

This clonotype was counted many times. The chain is built from TRBV29-1 and TRBJ1-1; TRBD1 matches 8 bases. The germline V gene has CDR1 SQVTM and CDR2 ANQGSEA. CDR3 length: 14 residues. The V gene end was trimmed by 4 bases and the J gene end by 1 base; junction bases not matched to a gene: 5. CDR3 sequence: CSVVPGGGNTEAFF. CDR3 coding DNA: TGCAGCGTTGTTCCAGGGGGCGGGAACACTGAAGCTTTCTTT.

In this sample, this clonotype turned up many times. CDR3 nucleotide sequence: TGTGCCAGCAGCTTAGAGAGGGACAGAGCCTACGAGCAGTACTTC. This translates into CASSLERDRAYEQYF. The V call is TRBV7-8, the J call TRBJ2-7, with TRBD1 matching 7 bases. Looked up from germline, CDR1 is SGHVS and CDR2 is FQNEAQ. V lost 1 base to trimming and J lost 2 bases; unmatched junction nucleotides: 5. This CDR3 region has 15 residues.

This clonotype came up many times. V is TRBV20-1 and J is TRBJ1-1, with TRBD1 matching 10 bases. The germline V gene has CDR1 DFQATT and CDR2 SNEGSKA (reference sequence). This CDR3 has 12 residues. Trimming cost V 6 bases and J 9 bases; bases outside gene matches: 7. CDR3 nucleotide sequence: TGCAGTGCACCCCGACAGGGGGCAAAAGCTTTCTTT. It specifies CSAPRQGAKAFF.

V is TRBV19 and J is TRBJ2-1, with TRBD2 matching over 10 bases. The CDR3 spans 16 residues. Trimming cost V 6 bases and J 1 base; bases outside gene matches: 6. The germline gives CDR1 LNHDA, CDR2 SQIVND (reference sequence). CDR3 amino acids: CASRVVSGRSYNEQFF. CDR3 sequence (DNA): TGTGCCAGTAGAGTTGTTAGCGGGAGGTCCTACAATGAGCAGTTCTTC.

A remark on this clonotype: This may be a read error, as it is one base from a much larger clone. This rearrangement joins TRBV19 to TRBJ1-2; D is unclear. The CDR3 is made up of 14 amino acids. Germline V lookup: CDR1 LNHDA, CDR2 SQIVND (reference sequence). The CDR3 protein is CSSSTVVGSDGYTF. The DNA for the CDR3 is TGTTCCAGTAGTACTGTGGTGGGATCAGATGGCTACACCTTC.

To note about this clonotype: One base away lies a much larger clone, so this may be a sequencing read error. V usage is TRBV2 and J usage is TRBJ2-7; TRBD1 agrees at 11 bases. Germline V gene data show CDR1 as SNHLY and CDR2 as FYNNEI. The CDR3 extends over 15 amino acids. CDR3 in amino acids: CASSSPGTGGYGQYF. Written as DNA, the CDR3 is TGTGCCAGCAGTTCCCCCGGGACAGGGGGTTACGGGCAGTACTTC.

Worth noting for this clonotype: A much larger clonotype is one base distant, so this may be a read error. V usage is TRBV25-1 and J usage is TRBJ2-7; maybe TRBD2 (5 bases). Trimming pared 6 bases from V and 5 bases from J, leaving 8 bases between. Looked up from germline, CDR1 is MGHDK and CDR2 is SYGVNS. The CDR3 has 11 amino acids. The CDR3 sequence is CASRRGNEQYF. DNA of the CDR3: TGTGCCAGCAGGAGAGGGAACGAGCAGTACTTC.

This clonotype was recorded many times. The chain combines TRBV28 with TRBJ2-7, with D perhaps TRBD2 (5 bases). This CDR3 is 13 amino acids long. The V end was cut by 10 bases, the J end by 6 bases, with 19 bases between. Per germline, CDR1 MDHEN and CDR2 SYDVKM. As DNA, the CDR3 is TGTGCCACCGCGATTGAGGAGGCCGGCGAGCAGTACTTC. It encodes CATAIEEAGEQYF.

This clonotype was detected many times. CDR3 residues: CASRSGTAYEQYF. DNA of the CDR3: TGCGCCAGCAGATCCGGGACAGCGTACGAGCAGTACTTC. The chain combines TRBV5-1 with TRBJ2-7; 7 nucleotides line up with TRBD1. V gave up 5 bases and J gave up 4 bases; unmatched junction bases: 6. Germline-derived CDR1 and CDR2 are SGHRS and YFSETQ. The CDR3 runs to 13 residues. The full variable domain, rest sourced from reference TRBV5-1 and TRBJ2-7, is KAGVTQTPRYLIKTRGQQVTLSCSPISGHRSVSWYQQTPGQGLQFLFEYFSETQRNKGNFPGRFSGRQFSNSRSEMNVSTLELGDSALYLCASRSGTAYEQYFGPGTRLTVT.

To note about this clonotype: A much larger clone sits a single nucleotide away, making a read error possible. It is unclear where the CDR3 begins or ends on the DNA, so no DNA is shown, and the CDR3 is as TCRdb lists it. The chain links TRBV19 to TRBJ2-7; the table's D gene call, TRBD1, was not cross checked with the DNA. Per germline, CDR1 LNHDA and CDR2 SQIVND (reference sequence). The CDR3 comprises 16 residues, both ends counted. The CDR3: CASSRFGSGILYEQCF.

In this sample, this clonotype turned up many times. The chain carries TRBV7-2 and TRBJ1-5; the D is unclear. Germline CDR1 SGHTA, CDR2 FQGNSA. V was clipped by 5 bases and J by 2 bases, with 16 bases between them. The CDR3 is 16 residues long. The CDR3 coding sequence is TGTGCCAGCAGCCTCAAGCCGGTTGTTGGCAATCAGCCCCAGCATTTT. Translating gives CASSLKPVVGNQPQHF.

There are many counts of this clonotype. The CDR3 DNA is TGTGCCAGCAGTTACCTGACAGGTGATCAGCCCCAGCATTTT. This sequence encodes CASSYLTGDQPQHF. The rearrangement links TRBV6-2 or TRBV6-3 to TRBJ1-5; D might be TRBD1 (6 bases). Germline V gives CDR1 MNHEY, CDR2 SVGEGT. The CDR3 has 14 residues. Trimming took off 2 bases at V and 5 bases at J, with 10 bases between the two ends.

This clonotype was found many times. The rearrangement uses TRBV7-8 and TRBJ2-7; 13 bases agree with TRBD2. The CDR3 has 15 amino acids. The J segment lost 1 base and the V segment lost 7 bases, leaving 4 bases of the junction unmatched. Germline CDR1 SGHVS, CDR2 FQNEAQ. CDR3 residues: CASTRTSGGSYEQYF. The CDR3 DNA sequence: TGTGCCAGCACCAGGACTAGCGGGGGTTCCTACGAGCAGTACTTC.

This clonotype was detected ten times or more. Lacking the conserved final phenylalanine or tryptophan, this CDR3 likely reflects a read error. The genes are TRBV20-1 and TRBJ1-2; D gene ambiguous. The CDR3 has 13 amino acids. From germline, CDR1 is DFQATT and CDR2 SNEGSKA (reference sequence). The V end lost 2 bases, the J end lost 2 bases, and 9 bases lay between the germline ends. DNA for the CDR3: TGCAGTGCTAGAAAGGACCAGAACTATGGCTACACCCTC. Residues: CSARKDQNYGYTL.

This clonotype was observed at least ten times. The chain recombines TRBV6-6 with TRBJ2-7; D gene uncertain. V was pared by 0 bases and J by 4 bases, with 7 bases between. The CDR3 is 13 amino acids. From germline, CDR1 is MNHNY and CDR2 SVGAGI (reference sequence). CDR3 protein: CASSYSADYEQYF. The CDR3 DNA reads as TGTGCCAGCAGTTACTCGGCAGATTACGAGCAGTACTTC.

This clonotype was recorded only once. This sequence joins TRBV20-1 and TRBJ2-7; D is undetermined. The germline V and J ends were trimmed by 3 bases and 0 bases, with 9 bases remaining between them. CDR3 length equals 13 residues. CDR1 DFQATT and CDR2 SNEGSKA come from the germline V gene (reference sequence). The CDR3 loop is CSASANSSYEQYF. CDR3 in DNA: TGCAGTGCTAGTGCAAACAGCTCCTACGAGCAGTACTTC.

This clonotype was recorded at least ten times. The chain is built from TRBV27 and TRBJ1-1; a weak D match, TRBD1 (6 bases). Germline V gene data show CDR1 as MNHEY and CDR2 as SMNVEV (reference sequence). V was pared by 2 bases and J by 4 bases, with 17 bases between. This CDR3 has 16 amino acids. The CDR3 here is CASSLDRGAYGTEAFF. In DNA, the CDR3 is TGTGCCAGCAGTTTAGATCGGGGGGCATATGGCACTGAAGCTTTCTTT.

This clonotype has at least ten counts. The V and J genes are TRBV7-9 and TRBJ1-5; possibly TRBD1 for D (6 bases). The germline gives CDR1 SEHNR, CDR2 FQNEAQ (reference sequence). Trimming shortened V by 4 bases and J by 1 base, and 11 bases separated the two germline ends. The CDR3 consists of 15 residues. CDR3 nucleotides: TGTGCCAGCAGCTCCCCCGGACAGAGCAATCAGCCCCAGCATTTT. This translates into CASSSPGQSNQPQHF.

There are many counts of this clonotype. CDR3 sequence (DNA): TGCGCCAGCAGACCGAGCGGGGGGAACCAAAACATTCAGTACTTC. It yields the protein CASRPSGGNQNIQYF. The chain uses TRBV4-1 and TRBJ2-4, with TRBD2 identical over 9 bases. Germline V gene data show CDR1 as MGHRA and CDR2 as YSYEKL. J gave up 5 bases and V 6 bases, and 8 bases lay outside the gene matches. The CDR3 has 15 amino acids.

This clonotype was recorded at least ten times. V usage is TRBV20-1 and J usage is TRBJ2-7; tentative D call: TRBD1 (6 bases). CDR3 length equals 12 residues. Germline V gene data show CDR1 as DFQATT and CDR2 as SNEGSKA (reference sequence). Between the trimmed V and J ends, which lost 6 bases and 0 bases, there was a span of 9 bases. Written as DNA, the CDR3 is TGCAGTGCGGGGGACAACTCCTACGAGCAGTACTTC. Translated, it gives CSAGDNSYEQYF.

The table lists this clonotype with a few counts. The chain recombines TRBV19 with TRBJ2-7, with TRBD1 identical over 7 bases. CDR1 and CDR2 (germline): LNHDA, SQIVND (reference sequence). The CDR3 is 14 residues long. The ends lost 8 bases at V and 2 bases at J; junction bases unmatched: 9. The CDR3 protein is CASQGRQGTYEQYF. CDR3 coding DNA: TGTGCCAGTCAAGGGAGACAGGGCACCTACGAGCAGTACTTC.